A selection of T cell receptor beta chains follows, all from one sample in a study of cytomegalovirus exposure and HLA in healthy donors. Assay: immunoSEQ multiplex PCR; the TCRdb copy retains only in-frame clones and omits some. The repertoire has approximately 62,000 clones, around 92% of them found once; the top ten carry 1% to 1.5%. The source material was PBMCs. These receptors all stem from a young woman in good health and CMV-seronegative. Both conserved end residues are part of each CDR3. A D gene is named only where the DNA matches it firmly. For some rows the clone size is stated as once, few or many, or as a class when expanded; others skip it.

j_gene: TRBJ2-5
abundance: .
v_gene: TRBV5-1
d_gene: TRBD2
CDR3nt: TGCGCCAGCAGCCGGGCGGGGGGGCAAGAGACCCAGTACTTC
CDR3aa: CASSRAGGQETQYF

j_gene: TRBJ1-2
abundance: once
v_gene: TRBV6-1
d_gene: .
CDR3nt: TGTGCCAGCAGTGAATTGGAGGCCCAGCCCCCGAGGACCTTC
CDR3aa: CASSELEAQPPRTF

j_gene: TRBJ2-1
abundance: .
v_gene: TRBV5-4
d_gene: TRBD2
CDR3nt: TGTGCCAGCAGCTCGGGACTAGGATACAATGAGCAGTTCTTC
CDR3aa: CASSSGLGYNEQFF

j_gene: TRBJ2-1
abundance: .
v_gene: TRBV30
d_gene: TRBD2
CDR3nt: TGTGCCTGGAGTGTATCAAGCGGGAGGGCCGATGAGCAGTTCTTC
CDR3aa: CAWSVSSGRADEQFF

j_gene: TRBJ2-7
abundance: few
v_gene: TRBV7-2
d_gene: TRBD2
CDR3nt: TGTGCCAGCAGCCTTTTAGGGAGCGGGAGTTCCTACGAGCAGTACTTC
CDR3aa: CASSLLGSGSSYEQYF

j_gene: TRBJ2-1
abundance: .
v_gene: TRBV6-5
d_gene: .
CDR3nt: TGTGCCAGCAGCCGCAAAACGAGGGATGAGCAGTTCTTC
CDR3aa: CASSRKTRDEQFF

j_gene: TRBJ2-1
abundance: .
v_gene: TRBV5-4
d_gene: TRBD2
CDR3nt: TGTGCCAGCAGCGAACGGGCTAGCGGGGGAAATTACAATGAGCAGTTCTTC
CDR3aa: CASSERASGGNYNEQFF

j_gene: TRBJ1-6
abundance: .
v_gene: TRBV7-9
d_gene: TRBD1
CDR3nt: TGTGCCAGCAGCTTAACGGGACAGGGGGATTCACCCCTCCACTTT
CDR3aa: CASSLTGQGDSPLHF

j_gene: TRBJ2-1
abundance: .
v_gene: TRBV10-3
d_gene: TRBD2
CDR3nt: TGTGCCATCAGTCCCACTAGCGGGAGGACCGGGTACAATGAGCAGTTCTTC
CDR3aa: CAISPTSGRTGYNEQFF

j_gene: TRBJ2-2
abundance: once
v_gene: TRBV27
d_gene: .
CDR3nt: TGTGCCAGCAACGATGGGTATGGGGTTGGAGGGGCCGGGGAGCTGTTTTTT
CDR3aa: CASNDGYGVGGAGELFF

j_gene: TRBJ2-6
abundance: .
v_gene: TRBV5-4
d_gene: .
CDR3nt: TGTGCCAGCAGCCCCCCTGGGCGTTGGCCTGGGGCCAACGTCCTGACTTTC
CDR3aa: CASSPPGRWPGANVLTF

j_gene: TRBJ2-1
abundance: .
v_gene: TRBV27
d_gene: .
CDR3nt: TGTGCCAGCAGTTTAGGGGGCGTAGGCTACAATGAGCAGTTCTTC
CDR3aa: CASSLGGVGYNEQFF

j_gene: TRBJ2-1
abundance: .
v_gene: TRBV27
d_gene: TRBD2
CDR3nt: TGTGCCAGCAGTTTCCCGGGAGGGCACTACAATGAGCAGTTCTTC
CDR3aa: CASSFPGGHYNEQFF

j_gene: TRBJ1-5
abundance: .
v_gene: TRBV19
d_gene: .
CDR3nt: TGTGCCAGTAGTAGATCGGCCCTAGCCACCTATAGCAATCAGCCCCAGCATTTT
CDR3aa: CASSRSALATYSNQPQHF

j_gene: TRBJ2-1
abundance: .
v_gene: TRBV7-2
d_gene: .
CDR3nt: TGTGCCAGCAGCTTAGCGGGAGGAGGAAACAATGAGCAGTTCTTC
CDR3aa: CASSLAGGGNNEQFF

j_gene: TRBJ1-1
abundance: .
v_gene: TRBV5-5
d_gene: .
CDR3nt: TGTGCCAGCAGCTTTTTATCGGGGAGCGGCACTGAAGCTTTCTTT
CDR3aa: CASSFLSGSGTEAFF

j_gene: TRBJ2-2
abundance: .
v_gene: TRBV28
d_gene: .
CDR3nt: TGTGCCAGCAGTTCAAACACCGGGGAGCTGTTTTTT
CDR3aa: CASSSNTGELFF

j_gene: TRBJ2-2
abundance: .
v_gene: TRBV5-1
d_gene: .
CDR3nt: TGCGCCAGCAGGATACGGGGCACCGGGGAGCTGTTTTTT
CDR3aa: CASRIRGTGELFF

j_gene: TRBJ1-2
abundance: .
v_gene: TRBV10-2
d_gene: TRBD1
CDR3nt: TGCGCCAGCAGTGAGTCGGGACAGGACTATGGCTACACCTTC
CDR3aa: CASSESGQDYGYTF

j_gene: TRBJ2-7
abundance: few
v_gene: TRBV6-1
d_gene: .
CDR3nt: TGTGCCAGCAGTGAAAAGGCGGGTAGCTCCTACGAGCAGTACTTC
CDR3aa: CASSEKAGSSYEQYF

j_gene: TRBJ1-4
abundance: .
v_gene: TRBV9
d_gene: TRBD1
CDR3nt: TGTGCCAGCAGCGCATCCCCGGGACAGTCAAATGAAAAACTGTTTTTT
CDR3aa: CASSASPGQSNEKLFF

j_gene: TRBJ1-1
abundance: once
v_gene: TRBV11-2
d_gene: .
CDR3nt: TGTGCCAGCAGCTGTATTAGTCGGGGGGGGTCTGAAGCTTTCTTT
CDR3aa: CASSCISRGGSEAFF

j_gene: TRBJ2-1
abundance: .
v_gene: TRBV30
d_gene: TRBD2
CDR3nt: TGTGCCTGGAGTACGTGGACTAGCAACAATGAGCAGTTCTTC
CDR3aa: CAWSTWTSNNEQFF

j_gene: TRBJ1-2
abundance: .
v_gene: TRBV2
d_gene: .
CDR3nt: TGTGCCAGCAGTGCGGACAGCTCTAACTATGGCTACACCTTC
CDR3aa: CASSADSSNYGYTF

j_gene: TRBJ1-5
abundance: .
v_gene: TRBV7-8
d_gene: .
CDR3nt: TGTGCCAGCAGCCCTTCGGAGGGGATCTATCAGCCCCAGCATTTT
CDR3aa: CASSPSEGIYQPQHF

j_gene: TRBJ1-1
abundance: .
v_gene: TRBV6-5
d_gene: .
CDR3nt: TGTGCCAGCAGTTACGGGACAAAGGGCGCCGAAGCTTTCTTT
CDR3aa: CASSYGTKGAEAFF

j_gene: TRBJ2-3
abundance: .
v_gene: TRBV28
d_gene: .
CDR3nt: TGTGCCAGCAGTTTAAAATTACTCACAGATACGCAGTATTTT
CDR3aa: CASSLKLLTDTQYF

j_gene: TRBJ2-7
abundance: .
v_gene: TRBV28
d_gene: TRBD1
CDR3nt: TGTGCCAGCAGTTCTCCGGGACAGGGGGGCGAGCAGTACTTC
CDR3aa: CASSSPGQGGEQYF

j_gene: TRBJ2-5
abundance: .
v_gene: TRBV5-6
d_gene: TRBD2
CDR3nt: TGTGCCAGCAGCTGGGGGGGAGGACTAGCGGGATGGGAAGAGACCCAGTACTTC
CDR3aa: CASSWGGGLAGWEETQYF

j_gene: TRBJ1-3
abundance: .
v_gene: TRBV18
d_gene: .
CDR3nt: TGTGCCAGCTCAGAACGCTCCGGGGGTTCTGGAAACACCATATATTTT
CDR3aa: CASSERSGGSGNTIYF

j_gene: TRBJ2-7
abundance: once
v_gene: TRBV6-5
d_gene: TRBD2
CDR3nt: TGTGCCAGCAGTTCAACTAGCGGGAGCTCCTACGAGCAGTACTTC
CDR3aa: CASSSTSGSSYEQYF

j_gene: TRBJ2-3
abundance: .
v_gene: TRBV28
d_gene: TRBD2
CDR3nt: TGTGCCAGCAGTTTTCTAGCGGGTAGGGCAGATACGCAGTATTTT
CDR3aa: CASSFLAGRADTQYF

j_gene: TRBJ2-1
abundance: .
v_gene: TRBV7-9
d_gene: .
CDR3nt: TGTGCCAGCAGCGTAAATGAGCAGTTCTTC
CDR3aa: CASSVNEQFF

j_gene: TRBJ1-2
abundance: .
v_gene: TRBV6-5
d_gene: TRBD1
CDR3nt: TGTGCCAGCAGTTACCGGGCAGGGGGTTATGGCTACACCTTC
CDR3aa: CASSYRAGGYGYTF

j_gene: TRBJ2-7
abundance: .
v_gene: TRBV6-1
d_gene: TRBD1
CDR3nt: TGTGCCAGCAGTTCCGGGACAGGGGGTCTGGGCGAGCAGTACTTC
CDR3aa: CASSSGTGGLGEQYF

j_gene: TRBJ1-2
abundance: few
v_gene: TRBV27
d_gene: .
CDR3nt: TGTGCCAGCGCCGCTGGAGGCTATGGCTACACCTTC
CDR3aa: CASAAGGYGYTF

j_gene: TRBJ2-5
abundance: .
v_gene: TRBV7-9
d_gene: TRBD2
CDR3nt: TGTGCCAGCAGCCCCGGGGTTGCGGGAGTTGGGGAGACCCAGTACTTC
CDR3aa: CASSPGVAGVGETQYF

j_gene: TRBJ2-2
abundance: .
v_gene: TRBV9
d_gene: TRBD2
CDR3nt: TGTGCCAGCAGCGTCGGCGGGAGTACCAGCACCGGGGAGCTGTTTTTT
CDR3aa: CASSVGGSTSTGELFF

j_gene: TRBJ1-5
abundance: .
v_gene: TRBV19
d_gene: .
CDR3nt: TGTGCCAGTAGTATCAGACAGAACAATCAGCCCCAGCATTTT
CDR3aa: CASSIRQNNQPQHF

j_gene: TRBJ1-2
abundance: .
v_gene: TRBV18
d_gene: .
CDR3nt: TGTGCCAGCCGACCGACAGGCTACTATGGCTACACCTTC
CDR3aa: CASRPTGYYGYTF

j_gene: TRBJ2-4
abundance: .
v_gene: TRBV4-1
d_gene: TRBD1
CDR3nt: TGCGCCAGCAGCCAAGCACATGTACAGGGGAACATTCAGTACTTC
CDR3aa: CASSQAHVQGNIQYF

j_gene: TRBJ2-1
abundance: few
v_gene: TRBV11-2
d_gene: TRBD1
CDR3nt: TGTGCCAGCAGGGCAGGGGGCAGCGATGAGCAGTTCTTC
CDR3aa: CASRAGGSDEQFF

j_gene: TRBJ1-2
abundance: .
v_gene: TRBV5-1
d_gene: TRBD1
CDR3nt: TGCGCCAGCAGCGTCGCGGGACAGGGGGCTGTTGGCTACACCTTC
CDR3aa: CASSVAGQGAVGYTF

j_gene: TRBJ2-7
abundance: .
v_gene: TRBV19
d_gene: TRBD1
CDR3nt: TGTGCCAGTAGTATAGGTAATTTGGGACAGGGTATCGACGAGCAGTACTTC
CDR3aa: CASSIGNLGQGIDEQYF

j_gene: TRBJ2-1
abundance: .
v_gene: TRBV11-2
d_gene: TRBD2
CDR3nt: TGTGCCAGCAGCCCCCAGGGTAGGGACTACGGGTTCTTC
CDR3aa: CASSPQGRDYGFF

j_gene: TRBJ2-7
abundance: .
v_gene: TRBV6-5
d_gene: .
CDR3nt: TGTGCCAGCAGTTATTATCGGGGAGCCAACGAGCAGTACTTC
CDR3aa: CASSYYRGANEQYF

j_gene: TRBJ1-1
abundance: .
v_gene: TRBV2
d_gene: TRBD1
CDR3nt: TGTGCCAGCAGGGCTCGGACAGGAAACACTGAAGCTTTCTTT
CDR3aa: CASRARTGNTEAFF

j_gene: TRBJ2-7
abundance: .
v_gene: TRBV10-3
d_gene: .
CDR3nt: TGTGCCATCAGGCCCAACCCCGGGGGAGACGAGCAGTACTTC
CDR3aa: CAIRPNPGGDEQYF

j_gene: TRBJ2-3
abundance: .
v_gene: TRBV5-1
d_gene: .
CDR3nt: TGCGCCAGCAGCTCCGCCCCAAGGAGTACAGATACGCAGTATTTT
CDR3aa: CASSSAPRSTDTQYF

j_gene: TRBJ2-7
abundance: .
v_gene: TRBV28
d_gene: .
CDR3nt: TGTGCCAGCAGTTTAGGGGCCGTAGAGCAGTACTTC
CDR3aa: CASSLGAVEQYF

j_gene: TRBJ2-1
abundance: .
v_gene: TRBV4-1
d_gene: TRBD2
CDR3nt: TGCGCCAGCAGTCCCGTAGCGGGGGGTTTCAATGAGCAGTTCTTC
CDR3aa: CASSPVAGGFNEQFF

j_gene: TRBJ2-7
abundance: few
v_gene: TRBV2
d_gene: .
CDR3nt: TGTGCCAGCAGGGACTATGTCTACGAGCAGTACTTC
CDR3aa: CASRDYVYEQYF

j_gene: TRBJ1-3
abundance: .
v_gene: TRBV11-3
d_gene: TRBD1
CDR3nt: TGTGCCAGCAGGCACAGGGGAACTGGAAACACCATATATTTT
CDR3aa: CASRHRGTGNTIYF

j_gene: TRBJ2-7
abundance: .
v_gene: TRBV27
d_gene: TRBD2
CDR3nt: TGTGCCAGCAGGTTGGGGGGAGGGCCGGGGGAGCAGTACTTC
CDR3aa: CASRLGGGPGEQYF

j_gene: TRBJ2-2
abundance: .
v_gene: TRBV5-1
d_gene: .
CDR3nt: TGCGCCAGCCGCCTGGGGGCCATGAACACCGGGGAGCTGTTTTTT
CDR3aa: CASRLGAMNTGELFF